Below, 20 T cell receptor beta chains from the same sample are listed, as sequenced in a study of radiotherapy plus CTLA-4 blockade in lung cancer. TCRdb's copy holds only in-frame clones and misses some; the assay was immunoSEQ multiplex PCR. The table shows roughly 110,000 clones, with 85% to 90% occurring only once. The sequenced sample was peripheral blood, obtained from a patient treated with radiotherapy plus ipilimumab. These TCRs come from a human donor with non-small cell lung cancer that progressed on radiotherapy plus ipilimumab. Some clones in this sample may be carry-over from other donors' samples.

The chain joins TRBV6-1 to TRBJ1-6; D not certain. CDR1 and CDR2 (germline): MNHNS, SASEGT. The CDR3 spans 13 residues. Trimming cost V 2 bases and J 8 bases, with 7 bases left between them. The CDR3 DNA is TGTGCCAGCAGTGAATCTGAAGATTCACCCCTCCACTTT. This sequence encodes CASSESEDSPLHF.

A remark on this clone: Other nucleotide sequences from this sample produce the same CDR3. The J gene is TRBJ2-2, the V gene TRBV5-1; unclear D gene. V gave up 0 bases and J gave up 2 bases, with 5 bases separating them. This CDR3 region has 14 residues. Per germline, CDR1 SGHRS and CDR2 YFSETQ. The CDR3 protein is CASSLEGNTGELFF. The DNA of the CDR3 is TGCGCCAGCAGCTTGGAGGGTAACACCGGGGAGCTGTTTTTT.

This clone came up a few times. CDR3 nucleotides: TGTGCCAGCAGCTTGGGTAGGGGGGGGGAAGCCCTACTCCGGGAGACCCAGTACTTC. Protein: CASSLGRGGEALLRETQYF. The V call is TRBV11-2, the J call TRBJ2-5, with TRBD2 as a possible D gene (7 bases). V was trimmed by 3 bases and J by 5 bases, leaving 28 bases between them. The CDR3 runs to 19 residues. CDR1 is SGHAT and CDR2 is FQNNGV in the germline V gene.

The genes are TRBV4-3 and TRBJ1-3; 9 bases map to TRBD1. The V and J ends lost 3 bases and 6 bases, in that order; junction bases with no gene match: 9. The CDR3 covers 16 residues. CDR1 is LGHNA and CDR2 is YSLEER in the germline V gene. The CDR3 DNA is TGCGCCAGCAGCCATTCCCCGGGACAGGGCGCAAACACCATATATTTT. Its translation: CASSHSPGQGANTIYF.

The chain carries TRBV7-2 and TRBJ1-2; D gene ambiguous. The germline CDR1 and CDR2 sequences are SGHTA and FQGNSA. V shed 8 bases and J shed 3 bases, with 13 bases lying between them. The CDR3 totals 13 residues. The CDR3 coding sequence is TGTGCCAGCGTCGAGCCCCCAGACTATGGCTACACCTTC. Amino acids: CASVEPPDYGYTF.

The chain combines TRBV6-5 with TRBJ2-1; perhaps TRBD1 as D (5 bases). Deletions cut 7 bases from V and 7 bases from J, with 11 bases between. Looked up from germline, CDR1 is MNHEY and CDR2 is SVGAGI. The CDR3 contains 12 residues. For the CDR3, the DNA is TGTGCCAGCACCGGAAGGACAAATGAGCAGTTCTTC. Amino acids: CASTGRTNEQFF.

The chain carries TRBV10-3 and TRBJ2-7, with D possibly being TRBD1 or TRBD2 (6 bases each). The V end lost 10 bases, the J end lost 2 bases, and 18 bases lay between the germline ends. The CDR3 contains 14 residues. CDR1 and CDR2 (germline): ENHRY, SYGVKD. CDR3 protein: CATLPGATTYEQYF. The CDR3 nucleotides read TGTGCCACCCTCCCGGGGGCAACAACCTACGAGCAGTACTTC.

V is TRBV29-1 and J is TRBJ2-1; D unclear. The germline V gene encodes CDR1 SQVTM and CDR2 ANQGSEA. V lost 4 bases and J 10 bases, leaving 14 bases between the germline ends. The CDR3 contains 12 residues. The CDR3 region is CSVGTPGYEQFF. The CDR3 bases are TGCAGCGTTGGCACCCCCGGGTACGAGCAGTTCTTC.

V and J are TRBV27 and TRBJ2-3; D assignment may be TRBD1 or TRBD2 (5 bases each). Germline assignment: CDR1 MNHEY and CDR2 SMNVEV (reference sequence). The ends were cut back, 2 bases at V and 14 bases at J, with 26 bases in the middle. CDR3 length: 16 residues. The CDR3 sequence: CASSLSNRDHRIKRYF. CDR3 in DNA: TGTGCCAGCAGTTTAAGTAACCGGGACCATCGGATTAAACGGTATTTT.

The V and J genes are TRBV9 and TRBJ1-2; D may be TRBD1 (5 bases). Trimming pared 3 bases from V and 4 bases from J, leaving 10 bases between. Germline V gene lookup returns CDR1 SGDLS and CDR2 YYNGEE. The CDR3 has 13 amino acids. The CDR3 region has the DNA TGTGCCAGCAGCGGACGACAGTCCTATGGCTACACCTTC. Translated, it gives CASSGRQSYGYTF.

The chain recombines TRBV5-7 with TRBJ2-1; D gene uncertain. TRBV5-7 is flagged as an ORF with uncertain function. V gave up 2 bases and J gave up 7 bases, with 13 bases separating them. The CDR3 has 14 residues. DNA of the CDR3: TGTGCCAGCAGCTTATCCCGCCGGAGAAATGAGCAGTTCTTC. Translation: CASSLSRRRNEQFF.

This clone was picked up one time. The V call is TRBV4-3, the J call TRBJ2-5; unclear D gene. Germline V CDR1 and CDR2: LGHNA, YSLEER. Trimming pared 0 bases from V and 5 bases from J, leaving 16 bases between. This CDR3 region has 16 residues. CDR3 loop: CASSQDWSRAGETQYF. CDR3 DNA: TGCGCCAGCAGCCAAGATTGGTCTAGGGCTGGTGAGACCCAGTACTTC.

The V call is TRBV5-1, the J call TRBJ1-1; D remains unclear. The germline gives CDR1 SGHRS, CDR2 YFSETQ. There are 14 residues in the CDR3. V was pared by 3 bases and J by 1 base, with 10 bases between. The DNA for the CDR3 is TGCGCCAGCAGCTCACGGACGGGGAACACTGAAGCTTTCTTT. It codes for CASSSRTGNTEAFF. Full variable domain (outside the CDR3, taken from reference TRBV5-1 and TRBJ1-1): KAGVTQTPRYLIKTRGQQVTLSCSPISGHRSVSWYQQTPGQGLQFLFEYFSETQRNKGNFPGRFSGRQFSNSRSEMNVSTLELGDSALYLCASSSRTGNTEAFFGQGTRLTVV.

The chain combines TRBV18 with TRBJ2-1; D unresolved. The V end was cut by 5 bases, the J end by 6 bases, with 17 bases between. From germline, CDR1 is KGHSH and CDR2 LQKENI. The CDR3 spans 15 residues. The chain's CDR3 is CASSSTSPAGNEQFF. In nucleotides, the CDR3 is TGTGCCAGCTCATCGACATCCCCCGCAGGCAATGAGCAGTTCTTC. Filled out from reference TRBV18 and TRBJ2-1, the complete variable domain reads NAGVMQNPRHLVRRRGQEARLRCSPMKGHSHVYWYRQLPEEGLKFMVYLQKENIIDESGMPKERFSAEFPKEGPSILRIQQVVRGDSAAYFCASSSTSPAGNEQFFGPGTRLTVL.

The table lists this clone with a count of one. For the CDR3, the DNA is TGTGCCAGCAGCCCCACCCAGGGTTCACCCCTCCACTTT. As protein: CASSPTQGSPLHF. The V call is TRBV7-2, the J call TRBJ1-6; perhaps TRBD1 as D (5 bases). The V gene lost 5 bases and the J gene lost 9 bases, with 11 bases spanning the gap. The CDR3 is 13 amino acids. Germline values: CDR1 SGHTA, CDR2 FQGNSA.

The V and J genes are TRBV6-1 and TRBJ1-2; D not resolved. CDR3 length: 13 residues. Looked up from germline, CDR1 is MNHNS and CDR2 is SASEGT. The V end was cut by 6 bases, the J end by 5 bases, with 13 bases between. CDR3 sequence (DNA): TGTGCCAGCAGCTACGACGGCCTGTATGGCTACACCTTC. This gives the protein CASSYDGLYGYTF.

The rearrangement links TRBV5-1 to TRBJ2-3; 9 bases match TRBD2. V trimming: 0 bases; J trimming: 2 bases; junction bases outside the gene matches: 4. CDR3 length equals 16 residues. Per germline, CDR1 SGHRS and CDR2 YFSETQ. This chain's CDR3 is CASSLVSSGVTDTQYF. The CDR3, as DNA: TGCGCCAGCAGCTTGGTTTCTAGCGGGGTCACAGATACGCAGTATTTT.

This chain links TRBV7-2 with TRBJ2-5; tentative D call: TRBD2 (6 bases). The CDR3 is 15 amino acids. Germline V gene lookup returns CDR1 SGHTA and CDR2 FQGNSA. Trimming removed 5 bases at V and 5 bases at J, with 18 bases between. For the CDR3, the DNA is TGTGCCAGCAGCGTCTTGGGGGGAGACGGGGAGACCCAGTACTTC. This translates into CASSVLGGDGETQYF.

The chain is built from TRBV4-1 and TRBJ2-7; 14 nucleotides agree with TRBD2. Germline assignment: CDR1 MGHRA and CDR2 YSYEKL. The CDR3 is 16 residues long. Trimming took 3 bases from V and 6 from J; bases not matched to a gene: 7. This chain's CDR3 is CASSQIGLAGGLEQYF. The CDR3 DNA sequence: TGCGCCAGCAGCCAGATAGGACTAGCGGGGGGACTCGAGCAGTACTTC.

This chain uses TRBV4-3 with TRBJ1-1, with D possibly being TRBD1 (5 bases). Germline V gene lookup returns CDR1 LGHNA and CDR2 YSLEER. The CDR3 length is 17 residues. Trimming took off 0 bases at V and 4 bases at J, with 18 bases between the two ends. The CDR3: CASSQDFLGGRGTEAFF. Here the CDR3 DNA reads TGCGCCAGCAGCCAAGATTTTTTGGGGGGACGGGGCACTGAAGCTTTCTTT.